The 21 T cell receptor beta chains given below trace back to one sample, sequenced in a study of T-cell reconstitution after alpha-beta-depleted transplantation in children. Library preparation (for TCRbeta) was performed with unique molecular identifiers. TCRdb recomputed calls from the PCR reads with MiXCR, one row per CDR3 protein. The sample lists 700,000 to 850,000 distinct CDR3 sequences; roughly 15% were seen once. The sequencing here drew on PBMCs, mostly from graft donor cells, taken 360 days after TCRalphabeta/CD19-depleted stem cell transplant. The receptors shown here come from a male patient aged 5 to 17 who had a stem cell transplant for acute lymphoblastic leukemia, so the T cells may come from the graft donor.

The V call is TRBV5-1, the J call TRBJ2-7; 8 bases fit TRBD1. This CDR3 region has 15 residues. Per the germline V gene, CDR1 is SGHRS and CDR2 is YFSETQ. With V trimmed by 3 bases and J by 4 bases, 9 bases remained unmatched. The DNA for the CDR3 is TGCGCCAGCAGCTGGAGCAGGGGGCCAGGGTACGAGCAGTACTTC. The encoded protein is CASSWSRGPGYEQYF. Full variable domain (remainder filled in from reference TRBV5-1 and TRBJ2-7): KAGVTQTPRYLIKTRGQQVTLSCSPISGHRSVSWYQQTPGQGLQFLFEYFSETQRNKGNFPGRFSGRQFSNSRSEMNVSTLELGDSALYLCASSWSRGPGYEQYFGPGTRLTVT.

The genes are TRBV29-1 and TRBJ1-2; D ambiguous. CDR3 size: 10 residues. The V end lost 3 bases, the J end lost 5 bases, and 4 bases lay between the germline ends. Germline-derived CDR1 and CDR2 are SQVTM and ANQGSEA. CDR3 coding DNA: TGCAGCGTTGACGGATATGGCTACACCTTC. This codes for CSVDGYGYTF.

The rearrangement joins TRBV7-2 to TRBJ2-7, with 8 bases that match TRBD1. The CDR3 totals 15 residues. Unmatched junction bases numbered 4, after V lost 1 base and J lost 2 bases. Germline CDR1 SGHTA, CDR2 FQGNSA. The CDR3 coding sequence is TGTGCCAGCAGCTTAGGAGGGACAGGTCCCTACGAGCAGTACTTC. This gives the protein CASSLGGTGPYEQYF.

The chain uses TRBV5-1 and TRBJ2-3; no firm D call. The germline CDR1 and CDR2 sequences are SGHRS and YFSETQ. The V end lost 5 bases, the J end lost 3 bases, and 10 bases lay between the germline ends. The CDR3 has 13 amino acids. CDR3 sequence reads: CASSPAHTDTQYF. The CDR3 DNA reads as TGCGCCAGCAGTCCCGCGCATACAGATACGCAGTATTTT.

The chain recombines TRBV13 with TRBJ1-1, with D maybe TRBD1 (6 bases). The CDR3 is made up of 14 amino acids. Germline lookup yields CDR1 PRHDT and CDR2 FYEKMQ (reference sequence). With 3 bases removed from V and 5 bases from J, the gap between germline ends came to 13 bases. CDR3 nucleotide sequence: TGTGCCAGCAGCTTCCCCAACGACAGGACTGAAGCTTTCTTT. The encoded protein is CASSFPNDRTEAFF.

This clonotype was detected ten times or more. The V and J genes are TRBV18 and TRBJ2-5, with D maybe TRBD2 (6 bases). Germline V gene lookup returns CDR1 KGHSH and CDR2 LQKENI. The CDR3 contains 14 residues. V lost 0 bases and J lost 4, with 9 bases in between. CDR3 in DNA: TGTGCCAGCTCACCACCTGGGGGAGGAGAGACCCAGTACTTC. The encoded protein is CASSPPGGGETQYF.

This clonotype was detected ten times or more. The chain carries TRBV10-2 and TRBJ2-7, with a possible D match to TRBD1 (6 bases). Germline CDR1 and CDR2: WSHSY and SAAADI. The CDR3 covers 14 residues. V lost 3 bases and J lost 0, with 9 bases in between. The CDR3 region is CASSDRGPSYEQYF. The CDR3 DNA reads TGCGCCAGCAGTGACAGGGGACCCTCCTACGAGCAGTACTTC.

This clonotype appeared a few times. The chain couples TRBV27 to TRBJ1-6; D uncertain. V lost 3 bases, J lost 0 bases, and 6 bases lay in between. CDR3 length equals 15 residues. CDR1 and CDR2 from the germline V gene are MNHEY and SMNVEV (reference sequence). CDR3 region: CASSFNPSYNSPLHF. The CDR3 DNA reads TGTGCCAGCAGTTTTAACCCCTCCTATAATTCACCCCTCCACTTT.

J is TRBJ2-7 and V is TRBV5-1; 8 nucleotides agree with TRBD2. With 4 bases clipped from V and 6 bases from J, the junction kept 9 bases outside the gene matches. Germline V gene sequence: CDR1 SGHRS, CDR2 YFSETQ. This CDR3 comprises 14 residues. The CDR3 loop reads CASSLGLEKGEQYF. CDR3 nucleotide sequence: TGCGCCAGCAGCCTGGGACTAGAGAAAGGCGAGCAGTACTTC.

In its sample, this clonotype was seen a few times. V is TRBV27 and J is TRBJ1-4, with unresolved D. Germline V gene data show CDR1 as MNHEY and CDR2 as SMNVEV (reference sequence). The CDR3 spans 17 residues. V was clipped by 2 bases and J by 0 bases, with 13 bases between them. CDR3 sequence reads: CASSLGRYKATNEKLFF. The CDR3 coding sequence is TGTGCCAGCAGTTTAGGGAGATACAAAGCAACTAATGAAAAACTGTTTTTT.

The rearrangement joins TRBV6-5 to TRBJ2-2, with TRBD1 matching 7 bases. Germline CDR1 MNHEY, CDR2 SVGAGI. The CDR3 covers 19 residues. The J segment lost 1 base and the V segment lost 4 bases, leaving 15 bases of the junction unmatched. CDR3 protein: CASSSPRGQKRQNTGELFF. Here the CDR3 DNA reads TGTGCCAGCAGTTCTCCACGGGGACAGAAAAGACAGAACACCGGGGAGCTGTTTTTT.

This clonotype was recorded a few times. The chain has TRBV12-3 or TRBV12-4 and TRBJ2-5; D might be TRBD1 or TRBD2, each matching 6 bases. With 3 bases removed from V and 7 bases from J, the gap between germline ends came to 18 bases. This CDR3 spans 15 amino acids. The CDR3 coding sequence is TGTGCCAGCAGTTTTTCCACCGGGGGCGTGGGGACCCAGTACTTC. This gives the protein CASSFSTGGVGTQYF.

The CDR3 protein is CASSSTRSFTDTQYF. CDR3 sequence (DNA): TGTGCCAGCAGCTCGACTAGATCCTTCACAGATACGCAGTATTTT. The J gene is TRBJ2-3, the V gene TRBV7-2; D may be TRBD2 (6 bases). Germline lookup yields CDR1 SGHTA and CDR2 FQGNSA. The CDR3 extends over 15 amino acids. V lost 4 bases and J 2 bases, leaving 13 bases between the germline ends. The whole variable domain, filled in from reference TRBV7-2 and TRBJ2-3, reads GAGVSQSPSNKVTEKGKDVELRCDPISGHTALYWYRQSLGQGLEFLIYFQGNSAPDKSGLPSDRFSAERTGGSVSTLTIQRTQQEDSAVYLCASSSTRSFTDTQYFGPGTRLTVL.

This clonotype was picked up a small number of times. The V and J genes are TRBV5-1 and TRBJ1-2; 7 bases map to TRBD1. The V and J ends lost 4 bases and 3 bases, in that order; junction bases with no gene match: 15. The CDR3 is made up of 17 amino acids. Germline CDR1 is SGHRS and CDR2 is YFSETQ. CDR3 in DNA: TGCGCCAGCAGCCCTAGAGGCCGACAGGGTGGCTACTATGGCTACACCTTC. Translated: CASSPRGRQGGYYGYTF.

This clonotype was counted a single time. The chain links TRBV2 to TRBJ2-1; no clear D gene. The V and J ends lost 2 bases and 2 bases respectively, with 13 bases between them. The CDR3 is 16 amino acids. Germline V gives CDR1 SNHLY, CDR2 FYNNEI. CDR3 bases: TGTGCCAGCAGTGAACCTATCCCACGCGCCTACAATGAGCAGTTCTTC. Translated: CASSEPIPRAYNEQFF.

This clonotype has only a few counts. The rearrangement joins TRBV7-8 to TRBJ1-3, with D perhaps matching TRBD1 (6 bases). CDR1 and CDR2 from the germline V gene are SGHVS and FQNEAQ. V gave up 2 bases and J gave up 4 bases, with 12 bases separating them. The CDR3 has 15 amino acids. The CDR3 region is CASSLTGGIGNTIYF. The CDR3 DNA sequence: TGTGCCAGCAGCTTAACCGGGGGCATAGGAAACACCATATATTTT.

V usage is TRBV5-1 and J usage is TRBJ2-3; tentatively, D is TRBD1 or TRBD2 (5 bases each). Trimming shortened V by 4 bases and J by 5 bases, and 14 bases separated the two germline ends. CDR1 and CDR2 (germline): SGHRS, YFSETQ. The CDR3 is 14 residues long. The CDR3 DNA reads TGCGCCAGCAGCGACTGGGACCGGGGAGATACGCAGTATTTT. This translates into CASSDWDRGDTQYF.

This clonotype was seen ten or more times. CDR3 sequence reads: CASSQDGEQYF. The CDR3 nucleotides are TGTGCCAGCAGCCAAGATGGGGAGCAGTACTTC. The genes are TRBV4-2 and TRBJ2-7; D call uncertain. The V end lost 0 bases, the J end lost 7 bases, and 4 bases lay between the germline ends. The CDR3 runs 11 residues. CDR1 and CDR2 (germline): LGHNA, YNFKEQ.

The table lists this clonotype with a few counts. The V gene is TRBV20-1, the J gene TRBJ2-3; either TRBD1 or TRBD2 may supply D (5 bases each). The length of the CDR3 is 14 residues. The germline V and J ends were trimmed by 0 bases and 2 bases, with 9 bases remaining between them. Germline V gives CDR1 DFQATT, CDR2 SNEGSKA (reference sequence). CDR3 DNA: TGCAGTGCTAGAGAGATGGGGACCACAGATACGCAGTATTTT. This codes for CSAREMGTTDTQYF.

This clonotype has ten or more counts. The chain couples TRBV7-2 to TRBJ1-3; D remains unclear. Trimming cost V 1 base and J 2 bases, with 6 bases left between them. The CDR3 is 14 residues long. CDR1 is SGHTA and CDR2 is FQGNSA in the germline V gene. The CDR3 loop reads CASSLVRAGNTIYF. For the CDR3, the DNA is TGTGCCAGCAGCTTAGTAAGGGCTGGAAACACCATATATTTT.

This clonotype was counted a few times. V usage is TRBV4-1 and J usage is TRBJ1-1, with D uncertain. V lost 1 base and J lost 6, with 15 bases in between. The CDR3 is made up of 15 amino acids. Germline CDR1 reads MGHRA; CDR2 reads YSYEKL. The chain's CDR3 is CASSQVAGLRPEAFF. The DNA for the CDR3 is TGCGCCAGCAGCCAAGTGGCAGGCCTAAGACCTGAAGCTTTCTTT.